Listed below are T cell receptor beta chains from one sample, sequenced in a study of beta chain features in type 1 diabetes. Profiling relied on immunoSEQ multiplex PCR, and the TCRdb table lists in-frame clones only, not all of them. This repertoire shows 310,000 or so clones, roughly 9.6% found once; its top ten account for under 0.02%. Source material: naive CD4+ T cells from blood. These receptor sequences come from a woman aged 25 to 45 in good health. Both conserved end residues are part of each CDR3. D genes are given only for firm matches. Only some rows state a clone size, as once, few, many or a class for expanded clones.

D,J,V,size,DNA,CDR3
NA,TRBJ2-1,TRBV6-1,NA,TGTGCCAGCAGCGTCCGAGGGGGTATCAATGAGCAGTTCTTC,CASSVRGGINEQFF
TRBD1,TRBJ1-2,TRBV4-2,few,TGTGCCAGCAGCCACGGGCAGGGGGATGGCTACACCTTC,CASSHGQGDGYTF
TRBD1,TRBJ2-1,TRBV19,NA,TGTGCCAGTAGTGCACCGGGACAGGGGGTCAATGAGCAGTTCTTC,CASSAPGQGVNEQFF
NA,TRBJ2-5,TRBV7-2,few,TGTGCCAGCAGCTTGGGCCTAGCGTTACAAGAGACCCAGTACTTC,CASSLGLALQETQYF
TRBD1,TRBJ1-1,TRBV30,NA,TGTGCCTGGAGTGTAGGGACAGGGTGGACTGAAGCTTTCTTT,CAWSVGTGWTEAFF
TRBD2,TRBJ2-3,TRBV10-3,few,TGTGCCATCAGTGCTCCTAGCGGGAGTGATACGCAGTATTTT,CAISAPSGSDTQYF
NA,TRBJ2-1,TRBV7-2,NA,TGTGCCAGCAGCTTAACTTGGGCAGTCAGCAATGAGCAGTTCTTC,CASSLTWAVSNEQFF
NA,TRBJ1-5,TRBV19,NA,TGTGCCAGTAGTCCCGGTGGGGGGAGGCATCAGCCCCAGCATTTT,CASSPGGGRHQPQHF
TRBD2,TRBJ2-2,TRBV7-3,few,TGTGCCAGCAGCTTTGCGGGAGTGGGGAACACCGGGGAGCTGTTTTTT,CASSFAGVGNTGELFF
TRBD2,TRBJ2-1,TRBV9,few,TGTGCCAGCAGCGTAGGGGGACCAGGGACTAGCTTACCCTACAATGAGCAGTTCTTC,CASSVGGPGTSLPYNEQFF
NA,TRBJ2-3,TRBV5-4,NA,TGTGCCAGCAGCTTGGTTTCCCCGGATACGCAGTATTTT,CASSLVSPDTQYF
NA,TRBJ2-1,TRBV29-1,NA,TGCGGACGAAGGGAGAACAATGAGCAGTTCTTC,CGRRENNEQFF
TRBD1,TRBJ2-7,TRBV18,few,TGTGCCAGCTCACCACCGACGGGACAGGGCAGCGAGCAGTACTTC,CASSPPTGQGSEQYF
NA,TRBJ2-5,TRBV7-3,NA,TGTGCCAGCAGCTTACGGCCAGGGCCAGAGACCCAGTACTTC,CASSLRPGPETQYF